This TCR beta chain was obtained from a study of blood T cell repertoires in COVID-19. The CDR3 is made up of 15 amino acids. Trimming removed 6 bases from V and 8 bases from J; junction bases left unmatched: 10. Germline V gene lookup returns CDR1 SNHLY and CDR2 FYNNEI. Clones were read by immunoSEQ multiplex PCR, and TCRdb kept only the in-frame ones, dropping some. The sample contains about 140,000 clones, roughly 88% of which appear only once. The material sequenced was peripheral blood. This chain joins TRBV2 and TRBJ1-4; TRBD1 aligns across 9 bases. The origin of this receptor is a man in his 70s with acute or convalescent COVID-19. CDR3 residues: CASRTGQGNWEKLFF. The CDR3 nucleotides read TGTGCCAGCAGGACAGGACAGGGGAATTGGGAAAAACTGTTTTTT.